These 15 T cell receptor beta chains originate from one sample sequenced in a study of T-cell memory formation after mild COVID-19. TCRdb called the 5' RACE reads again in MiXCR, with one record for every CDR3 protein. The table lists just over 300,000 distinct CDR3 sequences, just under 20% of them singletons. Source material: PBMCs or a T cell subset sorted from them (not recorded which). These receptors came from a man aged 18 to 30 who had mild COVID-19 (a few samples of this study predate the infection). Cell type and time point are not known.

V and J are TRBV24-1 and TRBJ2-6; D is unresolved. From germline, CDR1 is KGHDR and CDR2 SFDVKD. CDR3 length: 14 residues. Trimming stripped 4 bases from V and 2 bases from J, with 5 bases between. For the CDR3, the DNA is TGTGCCACCAGTGACCCCACTGGGGCCAACGTCCTGACTTTC. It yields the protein CATSDPTGANVLTF.

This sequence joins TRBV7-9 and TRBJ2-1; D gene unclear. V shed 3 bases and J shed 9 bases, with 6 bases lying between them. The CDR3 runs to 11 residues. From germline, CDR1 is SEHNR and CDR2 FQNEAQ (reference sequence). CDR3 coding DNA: TGTGCCAGCAGCTTTCCCCCTGAGCAGTTCTTC. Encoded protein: CASSFPPEQFF. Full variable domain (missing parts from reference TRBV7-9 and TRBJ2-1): DTGVSQNPRHKITKRGQNVTFRCDPISEHNRLYWYRQTLGQGPEFLTYFQNEAQLEKSRLLSDRFSAERPKGSFSTLEIQRTEQGDSAMYLCASSFPPEQFFGPGTRLTVL.

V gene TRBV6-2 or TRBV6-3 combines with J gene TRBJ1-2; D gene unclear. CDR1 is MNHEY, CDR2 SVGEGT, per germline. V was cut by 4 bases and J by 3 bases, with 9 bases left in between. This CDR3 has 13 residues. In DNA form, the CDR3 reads TGTGCCAGCAGTTGGACGAAAGACTATGGCTACACCTTC. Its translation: CASSWTKDYGYTF.

The CDR3 DNA is TGTGCCAGCTCACCCGGACAGGGGGGCCTTAATTCACCCCTCCACTTT. Residues: CASSPGQGGLNSPLHF. The chain has TRBV18 and TRBJ1-6; 10 bases line up with TRBD1. V was pared by 3 bases and J by 6 bases, with 5 bases of the junction left unmatched. Germline CDR1 KGHSH, CDR2 LQKENI. The CDR3 loop spans 16 amino acids.

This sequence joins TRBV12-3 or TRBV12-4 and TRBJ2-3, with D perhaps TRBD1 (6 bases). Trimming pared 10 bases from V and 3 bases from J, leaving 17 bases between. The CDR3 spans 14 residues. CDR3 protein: CATRTALGTDTQYF. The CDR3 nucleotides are TGTGCCACCAGGACAGCCCTGGGGACAGATACGCAGTATTTT.

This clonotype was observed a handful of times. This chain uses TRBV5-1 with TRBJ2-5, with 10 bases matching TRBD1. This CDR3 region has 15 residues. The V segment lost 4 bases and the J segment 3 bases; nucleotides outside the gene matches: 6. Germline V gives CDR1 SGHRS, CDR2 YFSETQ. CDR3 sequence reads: CASSLPGTGEETQYF. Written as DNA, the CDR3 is TGCGCCAGCAGCCTCCCCGGGACAGGGGAAGAGACCCAGTACTTC.

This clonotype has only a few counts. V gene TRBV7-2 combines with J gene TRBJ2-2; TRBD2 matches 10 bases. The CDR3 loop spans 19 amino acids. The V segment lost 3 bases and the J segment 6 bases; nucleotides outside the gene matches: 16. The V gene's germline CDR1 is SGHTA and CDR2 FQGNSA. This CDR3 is CASSFPASGGPTASGELFF. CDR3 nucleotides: TGTGCCAGCAGCTTTCCGGCTAGCGGGGGCCCGACAGCTTCCGGGGAGCTGTTTTTT.

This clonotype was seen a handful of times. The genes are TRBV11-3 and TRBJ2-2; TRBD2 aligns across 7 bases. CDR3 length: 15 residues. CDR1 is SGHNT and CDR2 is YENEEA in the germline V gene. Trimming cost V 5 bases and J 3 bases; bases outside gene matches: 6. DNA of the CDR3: TGTGCCAGCAGCCCCTTAGCGGGCGACACCGGGGAGCTGTTTTTT. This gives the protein CASSPLAGDTGELFF.

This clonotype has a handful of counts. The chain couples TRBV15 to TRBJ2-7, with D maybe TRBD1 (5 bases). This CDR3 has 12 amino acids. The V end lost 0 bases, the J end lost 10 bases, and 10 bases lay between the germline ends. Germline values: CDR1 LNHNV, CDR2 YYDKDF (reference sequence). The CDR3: CATSRDQGGQYV. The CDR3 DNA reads TGTGCCACCAGCAGAGATCAGGGCGGTCAGTACGTC.

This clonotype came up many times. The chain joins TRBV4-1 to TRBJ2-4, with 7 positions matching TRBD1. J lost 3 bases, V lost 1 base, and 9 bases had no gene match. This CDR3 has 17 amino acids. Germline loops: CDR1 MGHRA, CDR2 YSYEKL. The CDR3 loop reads CASSQGPAGGDKNIQYF. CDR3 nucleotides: TGCGCCAGCAGCCAAGGGCCCGCAGGGGGAGACAAAAACATTCAGTACTTC.

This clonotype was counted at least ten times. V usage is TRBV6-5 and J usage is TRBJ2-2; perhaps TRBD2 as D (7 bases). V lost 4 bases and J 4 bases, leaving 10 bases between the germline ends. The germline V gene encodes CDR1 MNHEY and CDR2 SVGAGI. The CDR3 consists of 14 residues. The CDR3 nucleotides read TGTGCCAGCAGTTGGGGGGGGCTCACCGGGGAGCTGTTTTTT. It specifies CASSWGGLTGELFF.

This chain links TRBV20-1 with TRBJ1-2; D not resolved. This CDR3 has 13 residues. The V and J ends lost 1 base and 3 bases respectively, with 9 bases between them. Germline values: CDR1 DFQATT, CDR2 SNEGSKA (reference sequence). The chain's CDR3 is CSARVQADYGYTF. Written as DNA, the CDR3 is TGCAGTGCTAGAGTCCAGGCCGACTATGGCTACACCTTC.

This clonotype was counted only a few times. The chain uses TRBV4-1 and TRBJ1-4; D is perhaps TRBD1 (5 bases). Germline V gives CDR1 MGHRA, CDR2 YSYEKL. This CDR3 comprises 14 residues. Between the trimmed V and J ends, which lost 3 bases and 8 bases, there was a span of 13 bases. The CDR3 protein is CASSHTGGGEKLFF. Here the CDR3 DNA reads TGCGCCAGCAGCCACACAGGCGGCGGCGAAAAACTGTTTTTT.

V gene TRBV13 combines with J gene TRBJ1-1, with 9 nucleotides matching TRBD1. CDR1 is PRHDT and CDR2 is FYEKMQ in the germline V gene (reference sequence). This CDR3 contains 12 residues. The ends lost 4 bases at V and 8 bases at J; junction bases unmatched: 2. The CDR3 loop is CASSSGTGEAFF. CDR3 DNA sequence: TGTGCCAGCAGCTCCGGGACAGGGGAAGCTTTCTTT.

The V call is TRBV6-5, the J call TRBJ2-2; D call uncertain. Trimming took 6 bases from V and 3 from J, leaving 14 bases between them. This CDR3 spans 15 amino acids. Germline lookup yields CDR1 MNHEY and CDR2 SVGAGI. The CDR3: CASSLTVPDTGELFF. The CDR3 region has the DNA TGTGCCAGCAGCCTTACAGTCCCGGACACCGGGGAGCTGTTTTTT.